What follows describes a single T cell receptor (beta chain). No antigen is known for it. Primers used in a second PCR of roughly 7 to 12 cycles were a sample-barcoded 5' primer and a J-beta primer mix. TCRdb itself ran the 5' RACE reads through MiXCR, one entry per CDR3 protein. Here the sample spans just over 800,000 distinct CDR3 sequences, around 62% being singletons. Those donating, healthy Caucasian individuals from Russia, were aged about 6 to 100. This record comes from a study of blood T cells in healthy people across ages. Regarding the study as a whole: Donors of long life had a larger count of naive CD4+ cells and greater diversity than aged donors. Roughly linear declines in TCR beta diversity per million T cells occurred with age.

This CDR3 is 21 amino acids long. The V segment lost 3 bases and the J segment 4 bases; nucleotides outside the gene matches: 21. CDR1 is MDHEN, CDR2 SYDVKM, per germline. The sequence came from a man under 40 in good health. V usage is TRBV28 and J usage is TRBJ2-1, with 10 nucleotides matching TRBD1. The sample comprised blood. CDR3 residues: CASSFSSARWDRGEPYNEQFF. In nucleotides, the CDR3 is TGTGCCAGCAGTTTCTCTTCGGCTAGGTGGGACAGGGGTGAACCTTACAATGAGCAGTTCTTC.